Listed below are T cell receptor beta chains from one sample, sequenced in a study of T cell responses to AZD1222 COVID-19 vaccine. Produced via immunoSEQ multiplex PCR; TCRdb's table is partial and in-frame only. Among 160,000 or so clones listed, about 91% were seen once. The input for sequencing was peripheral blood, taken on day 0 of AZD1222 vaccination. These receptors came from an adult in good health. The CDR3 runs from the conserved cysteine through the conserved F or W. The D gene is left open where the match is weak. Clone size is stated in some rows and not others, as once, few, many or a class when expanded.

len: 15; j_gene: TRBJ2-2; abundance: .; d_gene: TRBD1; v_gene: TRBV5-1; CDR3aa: CASSFGQGNTGELFF; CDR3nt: TGCGCCAGCAGCTTCGGACAGGGAAACACCGGGGAGCTGTTTTTT
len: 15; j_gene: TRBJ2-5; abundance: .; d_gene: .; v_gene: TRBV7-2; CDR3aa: CASSFYTALQETQYF; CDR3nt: TGTGCCAGCAGCTTTTATACAGCGCTCCAAGAGACCCAGTACTTC
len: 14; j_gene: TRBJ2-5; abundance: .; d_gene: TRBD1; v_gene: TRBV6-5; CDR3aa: CASSRDRAQETQYF; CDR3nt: TGTGCCAGCAGCCGGGACAGGGCCCAAGAGACCCAGTACTTC
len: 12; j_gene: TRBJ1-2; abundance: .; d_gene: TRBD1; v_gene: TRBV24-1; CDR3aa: CATSEQGYGYTF; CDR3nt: TGTGCCACCAGCGAACAGGGGTACGGCTACACCTTC
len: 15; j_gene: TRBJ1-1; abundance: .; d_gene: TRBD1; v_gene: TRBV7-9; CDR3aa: CASSPRDRGDTEAFF; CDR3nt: TGTGCCAGCAGCCCCCGGGACAGGGGGGACACTGAAGCTTTCTTT
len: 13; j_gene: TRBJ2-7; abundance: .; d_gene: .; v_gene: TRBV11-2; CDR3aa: CASSSAPPNEQYF; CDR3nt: TGTGCCAGCAGTTCAGCGCCGCCTAACGAGCAGTACTTC
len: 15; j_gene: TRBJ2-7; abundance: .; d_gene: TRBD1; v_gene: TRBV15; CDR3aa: CATSDSLQGVDEQYF; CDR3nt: TGTGCCACCAGCGATAGCCTACAGGGGGTCGACGAGCAGTACTTC
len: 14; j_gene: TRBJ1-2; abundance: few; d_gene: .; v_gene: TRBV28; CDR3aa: CASSLRGEGYGYTF; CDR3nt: TGTGCCAGCAGTTTACGGGGGGAAGGCTATGGCTACACCTTC
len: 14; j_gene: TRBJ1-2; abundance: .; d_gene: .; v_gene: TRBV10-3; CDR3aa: CATTDNPGAYGYTF; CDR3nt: TGTGCCACCACAGACAACCCAGGGGCCTATGGCTACACCTTC
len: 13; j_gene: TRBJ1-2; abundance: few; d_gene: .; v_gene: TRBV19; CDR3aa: CASSPQRNYGYTF; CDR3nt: TGTGCCAGTAGTCCCCAACGTAACTATGGCTACACCTTC
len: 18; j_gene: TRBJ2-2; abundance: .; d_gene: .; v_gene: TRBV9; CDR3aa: CASSVSPFRQQNTGELFF; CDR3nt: TGTGCCAGCAGCGTATCCCCCTTTCGGCAGCAGAACACCGGGGAGCTGTTTTTT
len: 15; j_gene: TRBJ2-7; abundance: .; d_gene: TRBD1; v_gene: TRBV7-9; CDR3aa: CASSGDRDPSYEQYF; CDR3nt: TGTGCCAGCAGCGGGGACAGGGACCCTTCCTACGAGCAGTACTTC
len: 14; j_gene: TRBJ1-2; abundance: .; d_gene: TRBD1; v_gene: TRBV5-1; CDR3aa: CASSNGQGGYGYTF; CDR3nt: TGCGCCAGCAGCAATGGACAGGGTGGCTATGGCTACACCTTC
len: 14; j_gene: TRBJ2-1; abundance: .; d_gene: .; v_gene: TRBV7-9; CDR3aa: CASSLAGGHNEQFF; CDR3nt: TGTGCCAGCAGCTTAGCGGGGGGGCACAATGAGCAGTTCTTC
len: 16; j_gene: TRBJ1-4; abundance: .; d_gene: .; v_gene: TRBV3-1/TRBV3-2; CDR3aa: CASSQDSRQNNEKLFF; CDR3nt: TGTGCCAGCAGCCAAGATTCGAGACAGAATAATGAAAAACTGTTTTTT
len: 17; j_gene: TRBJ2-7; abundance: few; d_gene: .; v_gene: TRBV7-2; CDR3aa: CASSSPALRGSSYEQYF; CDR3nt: TGTGCCAGCAGCTCACCGGCCCTCAGGGGCAGCTCCTACGAGCAGTACTTC
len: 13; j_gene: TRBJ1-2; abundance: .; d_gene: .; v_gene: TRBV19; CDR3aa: CASSRRDSYGYTF; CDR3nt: TGTGCCAGTAGTCGACGGGACTCCTATGGCTACACCTTC
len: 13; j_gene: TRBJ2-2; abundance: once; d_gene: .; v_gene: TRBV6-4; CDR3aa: CASSALRSGELFF; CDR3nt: TGTGCCAGCAGTGCACTCAGGTCCGGGGAGCTGTTTTTT
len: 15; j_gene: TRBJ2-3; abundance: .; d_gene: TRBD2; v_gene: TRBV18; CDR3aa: CASSPGLADTDTQYF; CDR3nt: TGTGCCAGCTCACCTGGACTAGCGGACACAGATACGCAGTATTTT
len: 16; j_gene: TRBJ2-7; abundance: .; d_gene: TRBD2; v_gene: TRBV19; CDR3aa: CASSLTSSGETYEQYF; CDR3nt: TGTGCCAGTAGTCTTACATCTAGCGGGGAGACCTACGAGCAGTACTTC
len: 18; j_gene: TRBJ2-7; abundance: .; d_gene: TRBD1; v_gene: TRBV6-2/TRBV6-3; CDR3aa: CASSNQPTYQGDRYEQYF; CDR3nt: TGTGCCAGCAGTAACCAACCTACATACCAGGGGGACCGCTACGAGCAGTACTTC
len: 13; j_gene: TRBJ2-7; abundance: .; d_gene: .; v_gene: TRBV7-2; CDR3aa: CASSLGQPYEQYF; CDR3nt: TGTGCCAGCAGCTTAGGGCAACCCTACGAGCAGTACTTC
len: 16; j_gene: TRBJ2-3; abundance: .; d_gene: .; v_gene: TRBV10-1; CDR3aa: CASSEMGQGGTDTQYF; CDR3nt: TGCGCCAGCAGTGAGATGGGCCAAGGAGGAACAGATACGCAGTATTTT
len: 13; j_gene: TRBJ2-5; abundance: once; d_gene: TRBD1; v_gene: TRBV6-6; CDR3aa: CASSPDRVKTQYF; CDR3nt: TGTGCCAGCAGTCCGGACAGGGTGAAGACCCAGTACTTC
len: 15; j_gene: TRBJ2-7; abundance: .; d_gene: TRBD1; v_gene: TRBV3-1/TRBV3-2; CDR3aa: CASSHIGQGAYEQYF; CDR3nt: TGTGCCAGCAGCCATATTGGTCAGGGGGCTTACGAGCAGTACTTC
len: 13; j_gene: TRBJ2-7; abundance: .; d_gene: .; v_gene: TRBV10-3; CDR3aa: CAISPGQSTKQYF; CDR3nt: TGTGCCATCAGTCCTGGACAGTCCACGAAGCAGTACTTC
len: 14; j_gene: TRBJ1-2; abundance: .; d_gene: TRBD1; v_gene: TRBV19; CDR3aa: CASSRGQGNYGYTF; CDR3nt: TGTGCCAGTAGTAGAGGACAGGGAAACTATGGCTACACCTTC
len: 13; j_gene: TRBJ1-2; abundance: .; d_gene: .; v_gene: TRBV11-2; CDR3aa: CASSPKGGGGYTF; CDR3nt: TGTGCCAGCAGCCCAAAGGGAGGGGGTGGCTACACCTTC
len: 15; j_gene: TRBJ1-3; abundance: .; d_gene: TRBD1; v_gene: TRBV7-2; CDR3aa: CASSLGTGFGNTIYF; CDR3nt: TGTGCCAGCAGCTTAGGGACAGGGTTTGGAAACACCATATATTTT
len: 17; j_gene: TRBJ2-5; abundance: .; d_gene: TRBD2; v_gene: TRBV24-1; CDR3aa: CATSDRLAGGPQETQYF; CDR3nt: TGTGCCACCAGTGACCGACTAGCGGGAGGCCCTCAAGAGACCCAGTACTTC
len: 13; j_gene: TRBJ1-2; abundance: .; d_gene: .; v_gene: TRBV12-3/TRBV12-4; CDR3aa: CASSLSTDYGYTF; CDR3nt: TGTGCCAGCAGTTTAAGTACTGACTATGGCTACACCTTC
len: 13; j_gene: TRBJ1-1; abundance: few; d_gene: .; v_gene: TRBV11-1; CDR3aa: CASSLEGTDEAFF; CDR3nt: TGTGCCAGCAGCTTAGAGGGGACGGATGAAGCTTTCTTT
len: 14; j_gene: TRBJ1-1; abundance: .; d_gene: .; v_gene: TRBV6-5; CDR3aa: CASSPGRWNTEAFF; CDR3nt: TGTGCCAGCAGTCCCGGACGGTGGAACACTGAAGCTTTCTTT
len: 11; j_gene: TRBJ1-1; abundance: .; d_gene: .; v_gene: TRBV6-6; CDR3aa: CASSSQGEAFF; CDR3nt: TGTGCCAGCAGTTCACAAGGGGAAGCTTTCTTT
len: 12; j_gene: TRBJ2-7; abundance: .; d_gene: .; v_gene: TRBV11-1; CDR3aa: CASSLYSYEQYF; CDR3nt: TGTGCCAGCAGCTTATATTCCTACGAGCAGTACTTC
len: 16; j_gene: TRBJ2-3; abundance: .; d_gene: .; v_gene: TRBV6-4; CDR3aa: CASSDSNGPSTDTQYF; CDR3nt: TGTGCCAGCAGTGACTCGAACGGGCCTAGCACAGATACGCAGTATTTT
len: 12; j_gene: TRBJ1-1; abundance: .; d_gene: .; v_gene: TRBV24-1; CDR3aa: CATSDVGHEAFF; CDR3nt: TGTGCCACCAGTGATGTCGGACACGAAGCTTTCTTT
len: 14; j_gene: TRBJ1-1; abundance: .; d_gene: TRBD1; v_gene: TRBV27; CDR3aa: CASSSLTGYPEAFF; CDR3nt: TGTGCCAGCAGTTCCTTGACAGGGTACCCTGAAGCTTTCTTT
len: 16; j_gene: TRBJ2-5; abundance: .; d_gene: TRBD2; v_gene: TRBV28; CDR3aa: CASSVIGTSGRAFQYF; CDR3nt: TGTGCCAGCAGCGTAATCGGGACTAGCGGGAGGGCCTTCCAGTACTTC
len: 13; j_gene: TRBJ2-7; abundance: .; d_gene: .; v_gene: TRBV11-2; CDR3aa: CASRVTGSYEQYF; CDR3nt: TGTGCCAGCAGGGTAACAGGATCCTACGAGCAGTACTTC
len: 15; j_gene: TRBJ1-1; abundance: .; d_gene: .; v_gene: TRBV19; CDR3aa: CASSKGPRVGSWAFF; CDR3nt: TGTGCCAGTAGCAAAGGCCCCAGGGTAGGGTCTTGGGCTTTCTTT
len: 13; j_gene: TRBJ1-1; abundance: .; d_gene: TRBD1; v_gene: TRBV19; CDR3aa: CASTTGVYTEAFF; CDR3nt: TGTGCCAGTACAACAGGGGTCTACACTGAAGCTTTCTTT
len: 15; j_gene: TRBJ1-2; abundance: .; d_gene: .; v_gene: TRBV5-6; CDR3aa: CASSPGTFRAYGYTF; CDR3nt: TGTGCCAGCAGCCCCGGGACTTTCAGAGCCTATGGCTACACCTTC
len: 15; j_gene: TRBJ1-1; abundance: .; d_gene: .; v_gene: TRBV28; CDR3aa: CASSPGGRMNTEAFF; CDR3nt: TGTGCCAGCAGCCCTGGGGGACGAATGAACACTGAAGCTTTCTTT
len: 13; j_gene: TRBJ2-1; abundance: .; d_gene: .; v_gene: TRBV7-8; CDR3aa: CASSPGGPNEQFF; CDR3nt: TGTGCCAGCAGCCCAGGGGGGCCCAATGAGCAGTTCTTC
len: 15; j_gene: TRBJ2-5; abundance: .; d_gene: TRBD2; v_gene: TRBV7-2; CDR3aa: CASSVTSGSYETQYF; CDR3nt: TGTGCCAGCAGCGTAACTAGCGGGAGCTATGAGACCCAGTACTTC
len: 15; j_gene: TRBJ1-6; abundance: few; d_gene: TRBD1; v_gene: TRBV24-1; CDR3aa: CATRTGVAEDSPLHF; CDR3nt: TGTGCCACCAGGACAGGGGTGGCAGAGGATTCACCCCTCCACTTT
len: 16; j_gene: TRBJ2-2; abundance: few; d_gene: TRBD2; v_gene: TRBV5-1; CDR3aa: CASSLDLAGPTGELFF; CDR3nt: TGCGCCAGCAGCTTGGACCTAGCGGGCCCCACCGGGGAGCTGTTTTTT
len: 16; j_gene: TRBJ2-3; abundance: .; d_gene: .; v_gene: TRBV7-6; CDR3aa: CASSLAGTKNTDTQYF; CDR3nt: TGTGCCAGCAGCTTAGCCGGGACAAAGAACACAGATACGCAGTATTTT
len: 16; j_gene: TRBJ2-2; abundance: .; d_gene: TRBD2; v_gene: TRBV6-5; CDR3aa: CASSFGLAETTGELFF; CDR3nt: TGTGCCAGCAGTTTCGGACTAGCGGAGACCACCGGGGAGCTGTTTTTT